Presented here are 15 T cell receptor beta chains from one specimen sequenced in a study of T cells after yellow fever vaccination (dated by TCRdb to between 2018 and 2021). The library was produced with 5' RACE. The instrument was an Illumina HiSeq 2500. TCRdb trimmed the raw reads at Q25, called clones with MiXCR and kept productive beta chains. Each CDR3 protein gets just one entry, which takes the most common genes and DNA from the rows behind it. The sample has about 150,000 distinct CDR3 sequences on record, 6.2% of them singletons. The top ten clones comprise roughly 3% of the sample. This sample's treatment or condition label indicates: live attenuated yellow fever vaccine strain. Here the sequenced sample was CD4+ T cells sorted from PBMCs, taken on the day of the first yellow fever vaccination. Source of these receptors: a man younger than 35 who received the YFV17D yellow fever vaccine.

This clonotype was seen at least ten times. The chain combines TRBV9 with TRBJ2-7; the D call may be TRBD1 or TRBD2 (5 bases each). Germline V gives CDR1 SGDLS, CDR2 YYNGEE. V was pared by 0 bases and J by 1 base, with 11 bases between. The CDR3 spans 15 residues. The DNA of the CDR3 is TGTGCCAGCAGCGTAGGGCCAGGGAGATCCTACGAGCAGTACTTC. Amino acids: CASSVGPGRSYEQYF.

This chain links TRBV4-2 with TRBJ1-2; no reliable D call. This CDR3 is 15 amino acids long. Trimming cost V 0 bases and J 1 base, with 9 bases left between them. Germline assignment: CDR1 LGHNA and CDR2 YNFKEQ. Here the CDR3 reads CASSQEKRSNYGYTF. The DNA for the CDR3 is TGTGCCAGCAGCCAAGAAAAGCGCAGTAACTATGGCTACACCTTC.

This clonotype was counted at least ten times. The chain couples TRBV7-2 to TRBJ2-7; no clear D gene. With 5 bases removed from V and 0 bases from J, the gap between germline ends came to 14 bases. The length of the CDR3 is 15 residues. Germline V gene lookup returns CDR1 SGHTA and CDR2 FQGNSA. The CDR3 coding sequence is TGTGCCAGCAGCCAAGGGCCAAATGACTCCTACGAGCAGTACTTC. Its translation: CASSQGPNDSYEQYF.

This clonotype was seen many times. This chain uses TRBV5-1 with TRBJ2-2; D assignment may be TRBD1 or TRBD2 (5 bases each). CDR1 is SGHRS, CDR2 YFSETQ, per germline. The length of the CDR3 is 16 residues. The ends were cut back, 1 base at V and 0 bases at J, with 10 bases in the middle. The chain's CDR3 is CASSLPGPANTGELFF. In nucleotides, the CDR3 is TGCGCCAGCAGCTTGCCGGGACCAGCGAACACCGGGGAGCTGTTTTTT. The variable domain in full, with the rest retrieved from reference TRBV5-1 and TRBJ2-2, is KAGVTQTPRYLIKTRGQQVTLSCSPISGHRSVSWYQQTPGQGLQFLFEYFSETQRNKGNFPGRFSGRQFSNSRSEMNVSTLELGDSALYLCASSLPGPANTGELFFGEGSRLTVL.

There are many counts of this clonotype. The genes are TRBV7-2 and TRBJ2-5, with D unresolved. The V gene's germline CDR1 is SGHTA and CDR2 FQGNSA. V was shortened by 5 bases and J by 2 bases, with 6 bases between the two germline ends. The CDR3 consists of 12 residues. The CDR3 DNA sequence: TGTGCCAGCAGCCCAGGACAAGAGACCCAGTACTTC. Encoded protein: CASSPGQETQYF.

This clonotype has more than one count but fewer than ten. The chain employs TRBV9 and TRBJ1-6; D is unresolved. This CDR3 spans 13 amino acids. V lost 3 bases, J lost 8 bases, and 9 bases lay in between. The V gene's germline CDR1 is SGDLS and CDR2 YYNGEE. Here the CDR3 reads CASSGRVDSPLHF. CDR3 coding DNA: TGTGCCAGCAGCGGAAGGGTGGATTCACCCCTCCACTTT.

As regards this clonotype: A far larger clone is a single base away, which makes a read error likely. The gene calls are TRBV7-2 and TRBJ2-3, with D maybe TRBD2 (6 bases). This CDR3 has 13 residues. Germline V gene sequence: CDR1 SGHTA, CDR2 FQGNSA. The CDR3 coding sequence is TGTGCCAGCCGCTTAGCGCGGGGCGATACGCAGTATTTT. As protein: CASRLARGDTQYF. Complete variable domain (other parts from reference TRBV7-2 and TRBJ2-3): GAGVSQSPSNKVTEKGKDVELRCDPISGHTALYWYRQSLGQGLEFLIYFQGNSAPDKSGLPSDRFSAERTGGSVSTLTIQRTQQEDSAVYLCASRLARGDTQYFGPGTRLTVL.

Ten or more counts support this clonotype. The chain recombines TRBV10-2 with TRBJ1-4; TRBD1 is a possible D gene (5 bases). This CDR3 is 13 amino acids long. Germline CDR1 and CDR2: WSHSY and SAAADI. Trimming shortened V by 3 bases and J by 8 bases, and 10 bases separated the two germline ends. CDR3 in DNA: TGCGCCAGCAGTGACTCCAGGGCGGAAAAACTGTTTTTT. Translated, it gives CASSDSRAEKLFF.

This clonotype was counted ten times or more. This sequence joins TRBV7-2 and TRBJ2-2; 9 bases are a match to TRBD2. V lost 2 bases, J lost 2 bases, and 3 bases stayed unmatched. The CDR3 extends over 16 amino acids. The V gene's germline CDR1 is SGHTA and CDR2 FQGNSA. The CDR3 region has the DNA TGTGCCAGCAGCTTATCTAGCGGGACAAACACCGGGGAGCTGTTTTTT. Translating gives CASSLSSGTNTGELFF.

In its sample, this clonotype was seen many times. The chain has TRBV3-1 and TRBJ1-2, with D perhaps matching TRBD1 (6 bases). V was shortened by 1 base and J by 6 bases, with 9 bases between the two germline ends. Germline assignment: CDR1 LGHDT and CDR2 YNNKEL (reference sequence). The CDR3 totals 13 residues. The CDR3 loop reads CASSQARGNGYTF. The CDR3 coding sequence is TGTGCCAGCAGCCAAGCCAGGGGAAATGGCTACACCTTC. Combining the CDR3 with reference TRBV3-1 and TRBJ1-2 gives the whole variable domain DTAVSQTPKYLVTQMGNDKSIKCEQNLGHDTMYWYKQDSKKFLKIMFSYNNKELIINETVPNRFSPKSPDKAHLNLHINSLELGDSAVYFCASSQARGNGYTFGSGTRLTVV.

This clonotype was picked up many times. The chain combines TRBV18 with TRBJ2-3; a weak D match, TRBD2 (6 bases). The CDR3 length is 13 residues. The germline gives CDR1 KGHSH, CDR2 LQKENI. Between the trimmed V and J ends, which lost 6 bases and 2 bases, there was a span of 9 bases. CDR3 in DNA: TGTGCCAGCTCGCGGGGTAACACAGATACGCAGTATTTT. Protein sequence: CASSRGNTDTQYF.

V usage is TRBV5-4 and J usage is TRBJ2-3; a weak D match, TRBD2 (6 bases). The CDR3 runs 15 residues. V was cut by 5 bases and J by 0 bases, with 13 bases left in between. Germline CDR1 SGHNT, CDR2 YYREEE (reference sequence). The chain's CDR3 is CASRDSGPSTDTQYF. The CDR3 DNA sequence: TGTGCCAGCAGAGACAGCGGGCCTAGCACAGATACGCAGTATTTT.

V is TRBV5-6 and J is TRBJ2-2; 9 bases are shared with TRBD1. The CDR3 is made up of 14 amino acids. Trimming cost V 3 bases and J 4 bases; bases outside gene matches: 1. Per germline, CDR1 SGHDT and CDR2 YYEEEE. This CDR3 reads CASSWDRATGELFF. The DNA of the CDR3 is TGTGCCAGCAGCTGGGACAGGGCCACCGGGGAGCTGTTTTTT. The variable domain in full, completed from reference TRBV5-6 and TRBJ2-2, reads DAGVTQSPTHLIKTRGQQVTLRCSPKSGHDTVSWYQQALGQGPQFIFQYYEEEERQRGNFPDRFSGHQFPNYSSELNVNALLLGDSALYLCASSWDRATGELFFGEGSRLTVL.

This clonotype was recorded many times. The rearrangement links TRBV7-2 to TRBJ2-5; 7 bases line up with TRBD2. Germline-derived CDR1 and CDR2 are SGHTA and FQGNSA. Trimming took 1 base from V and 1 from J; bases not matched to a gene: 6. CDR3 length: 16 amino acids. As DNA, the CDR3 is TGTGCCAGCAGCTTAGGAACGGCTAGCGGCCAAGAGACCCAGTACTTC. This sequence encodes CASSLGTASGQETQYF.

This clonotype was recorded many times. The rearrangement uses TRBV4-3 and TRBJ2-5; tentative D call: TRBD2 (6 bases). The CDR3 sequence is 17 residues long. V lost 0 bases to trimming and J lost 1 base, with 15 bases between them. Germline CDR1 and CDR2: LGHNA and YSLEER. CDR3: CASSQEDPAGSQETQYF. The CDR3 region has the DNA TGCGCCAGCAGCCAAGAGGATCCCGCGGGGTCCCAAGAGACCCAGTACTTC.